This T cell receptor (beta chain) emerged from a study of metastatic and nonmetastatic thyroid tumors. The CDR3 is 15 residues long. The germline CDR1 and CDR2 sequences are SGHRS and YFSETQ. A word on this clone: The junction departs from germline at one end; a sequencing error may be responsible.

Authors' methods: The study's classifier, a distant-metastasis tool for papillary thyroid cancer, was built using CDR3 differences across clinicopathological groups. MiXCR re-clonotyped the PCR reads for TCRdb. The V and J calls and clone size are TCRdb's, not the authors'. The sample holds tens of thousands of clones, roughly 15% seen once. All patients were untreated before thyroid surgery. This chain connects TRBV5-1 to TRBJ2-2; TRBD2 is a possible D gene (7 bases). The TCR originated in a female donor with papillary thyroid cancer or a benign thyroid nodule (not recorded which). Some clones in this sample may be carry-over from other donors' samples. Sequenced material: blood. The CDR3 protein is CAGSAGLGGTWELFF. The CDR3 DNA reads as TGCGCCGGCAGCGCCGGACTAGGGGGGACCTGGGAGCTGTTTTTT. Looking up the rest from reference TRBV5-1 and TRBJ2-2 gives the full variable domain: KAGVTQTPRYLIKTRGQQVTLSCSPISGHRSVSWYQQTPGQGLQFLFEYFSETQRNKGNFPGRFSGRQFSNSRSEMNVSTLELGDSALYLCAGSAGLGGTWELFFGEGSRLTVL.